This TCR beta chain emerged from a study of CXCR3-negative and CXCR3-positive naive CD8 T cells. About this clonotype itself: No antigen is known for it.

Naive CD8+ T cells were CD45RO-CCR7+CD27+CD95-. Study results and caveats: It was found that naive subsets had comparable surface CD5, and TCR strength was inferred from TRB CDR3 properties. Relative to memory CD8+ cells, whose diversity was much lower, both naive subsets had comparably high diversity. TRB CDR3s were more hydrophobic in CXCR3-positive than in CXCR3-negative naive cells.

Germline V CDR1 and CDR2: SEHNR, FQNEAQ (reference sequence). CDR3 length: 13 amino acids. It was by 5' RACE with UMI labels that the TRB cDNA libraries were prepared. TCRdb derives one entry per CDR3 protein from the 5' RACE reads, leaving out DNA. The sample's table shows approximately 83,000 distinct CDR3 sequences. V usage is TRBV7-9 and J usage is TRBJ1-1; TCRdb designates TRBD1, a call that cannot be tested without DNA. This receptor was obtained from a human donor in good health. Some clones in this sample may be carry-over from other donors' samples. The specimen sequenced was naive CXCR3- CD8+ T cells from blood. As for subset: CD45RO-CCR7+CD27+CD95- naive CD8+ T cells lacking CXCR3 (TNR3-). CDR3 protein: CASRTSGGTEAFF.